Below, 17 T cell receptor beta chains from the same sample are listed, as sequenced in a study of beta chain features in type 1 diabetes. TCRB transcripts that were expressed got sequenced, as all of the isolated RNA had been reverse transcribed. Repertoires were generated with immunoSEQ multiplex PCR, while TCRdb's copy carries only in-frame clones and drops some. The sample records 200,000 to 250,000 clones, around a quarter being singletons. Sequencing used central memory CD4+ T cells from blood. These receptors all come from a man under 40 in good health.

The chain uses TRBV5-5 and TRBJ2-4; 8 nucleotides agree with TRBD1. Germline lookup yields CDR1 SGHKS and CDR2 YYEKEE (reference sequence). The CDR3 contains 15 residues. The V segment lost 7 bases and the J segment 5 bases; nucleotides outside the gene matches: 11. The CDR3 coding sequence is TGTGCCAGCGCCCGACAGGGGCCCTTTCAAAACATTCAGTACTTC. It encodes CASARQGPFQNIQYF.

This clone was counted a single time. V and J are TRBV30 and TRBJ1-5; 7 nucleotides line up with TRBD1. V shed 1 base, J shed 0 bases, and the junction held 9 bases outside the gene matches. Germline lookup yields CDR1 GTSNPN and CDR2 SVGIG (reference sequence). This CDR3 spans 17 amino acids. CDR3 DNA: TGTGCCTGGAGTGCCTCCAGGGGGTGGGCTAGCAATCAGCCCCAGCATTTT. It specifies CAWSASRGWASNQPQHF.

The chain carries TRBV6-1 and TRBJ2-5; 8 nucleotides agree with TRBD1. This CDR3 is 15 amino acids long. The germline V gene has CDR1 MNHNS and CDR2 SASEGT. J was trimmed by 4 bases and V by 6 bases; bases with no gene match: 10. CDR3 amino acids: CASRKQGGGIETQYF. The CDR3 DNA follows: TGTGCCAGCAGGAAACAGGGGGGTGGGATAGAGACCCAGTACTTC.

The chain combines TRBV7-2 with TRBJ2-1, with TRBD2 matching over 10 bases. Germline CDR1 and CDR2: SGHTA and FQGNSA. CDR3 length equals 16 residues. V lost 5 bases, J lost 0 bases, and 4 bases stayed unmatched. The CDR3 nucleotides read TGTGCCAGCAGCGCGGGACTAGCGAGCTCCTACAATGAGCAGTTCTTC. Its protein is CASSAGLASSYNEQFF.

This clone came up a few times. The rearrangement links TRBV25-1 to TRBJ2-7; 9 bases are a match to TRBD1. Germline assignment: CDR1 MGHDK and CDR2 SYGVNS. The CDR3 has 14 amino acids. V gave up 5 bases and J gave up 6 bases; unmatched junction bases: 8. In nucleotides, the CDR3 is TGTGCCAGCAGTAGGGGGACAGGGATGAGCGAGCAGTACTTC. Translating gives CASSRGTGMSEQYF.

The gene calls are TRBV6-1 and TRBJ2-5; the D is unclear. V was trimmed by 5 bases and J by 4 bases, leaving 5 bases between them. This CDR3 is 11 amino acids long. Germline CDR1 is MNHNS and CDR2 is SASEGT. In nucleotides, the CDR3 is TGTGCCAGCAGTTACGGAGAGACCCAGTACTTC. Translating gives CASSYGETQYF.

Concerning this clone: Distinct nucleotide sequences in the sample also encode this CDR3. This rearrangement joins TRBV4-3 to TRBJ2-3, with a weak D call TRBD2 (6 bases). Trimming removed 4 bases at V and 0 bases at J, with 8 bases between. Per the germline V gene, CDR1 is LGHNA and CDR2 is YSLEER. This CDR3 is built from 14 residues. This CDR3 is CASSPGTSTDTQYF. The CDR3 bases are TGCGCCAGCAGCCCCGGGACTAGCACAGATACGCAGTATTTT.

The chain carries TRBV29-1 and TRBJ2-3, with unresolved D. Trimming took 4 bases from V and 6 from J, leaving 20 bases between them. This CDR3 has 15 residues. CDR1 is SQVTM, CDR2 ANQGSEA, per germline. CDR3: CSVANMGGPRDTQYF. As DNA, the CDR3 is TGCAGCGTTGCAAATATGGGCGGACCGAGGGATACGCAGTATTTT.

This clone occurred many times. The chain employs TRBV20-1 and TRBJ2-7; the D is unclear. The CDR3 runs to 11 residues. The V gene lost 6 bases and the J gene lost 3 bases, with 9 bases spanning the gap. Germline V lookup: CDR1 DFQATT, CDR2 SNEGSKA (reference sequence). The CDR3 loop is CSAREDYEQYF. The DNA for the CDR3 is TGCAGTGCCCGTGAGGACTACGAGCAGTACTTC.

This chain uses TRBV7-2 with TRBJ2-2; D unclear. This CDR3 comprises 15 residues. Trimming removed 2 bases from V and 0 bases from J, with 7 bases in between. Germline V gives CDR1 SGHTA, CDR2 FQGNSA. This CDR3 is CASSLHGSNTGELFF. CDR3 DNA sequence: TGTGCCAGCAGCTTACACGGGTCGAACACCGGGGAGCTGTTTTTT. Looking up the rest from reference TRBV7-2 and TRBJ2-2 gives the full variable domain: GAGVSQSPSNKVTEKGKDVELRCDPISGHTALYWYRQSLGQGLEFLIYFQGNSAPDKSGLPSDRFSAERTGGSVSTLTIQRTQQEDSAVYLCASSLHGSNTGELFFGEGSRLTVL.

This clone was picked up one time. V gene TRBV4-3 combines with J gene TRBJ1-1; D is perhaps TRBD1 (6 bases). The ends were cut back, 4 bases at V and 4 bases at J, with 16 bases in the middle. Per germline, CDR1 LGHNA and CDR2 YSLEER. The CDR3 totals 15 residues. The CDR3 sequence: CASSRTQGGGTEAFF. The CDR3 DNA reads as TGCGCCAGCAGCCGCACACAGGGAGGGGGCACTGAAGCTTTCTTT.

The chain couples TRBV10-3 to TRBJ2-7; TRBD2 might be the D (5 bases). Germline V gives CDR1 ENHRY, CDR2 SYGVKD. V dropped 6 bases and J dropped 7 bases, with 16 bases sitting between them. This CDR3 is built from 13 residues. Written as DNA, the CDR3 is TGTGCCATCAGACGGGGTGCCCTTGGTGAGCAGTACTTC. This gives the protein CAIRRGALGEQYF.

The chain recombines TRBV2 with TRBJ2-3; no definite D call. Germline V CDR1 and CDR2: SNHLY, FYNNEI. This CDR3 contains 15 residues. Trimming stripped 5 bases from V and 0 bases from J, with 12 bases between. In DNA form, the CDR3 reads TGTGCCAGCAGTTTGGGTGGTACTAGCACAGATACGCAGTATTTT. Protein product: CASSLGGTSTDTQYF.

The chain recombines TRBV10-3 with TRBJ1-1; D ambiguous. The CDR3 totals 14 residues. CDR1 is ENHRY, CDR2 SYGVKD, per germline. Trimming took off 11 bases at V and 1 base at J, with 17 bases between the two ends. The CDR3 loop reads CAHRSREPNTEAFF. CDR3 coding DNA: TGTGCCCATCGGAGTAGGGAGCCGAACACTGAAGCTTTCTTT.

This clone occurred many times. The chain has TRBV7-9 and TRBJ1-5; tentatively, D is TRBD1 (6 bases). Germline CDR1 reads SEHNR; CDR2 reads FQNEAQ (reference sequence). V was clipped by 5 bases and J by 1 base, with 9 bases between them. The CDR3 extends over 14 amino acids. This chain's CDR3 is CASSIQGSNQPQHF. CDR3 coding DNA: TGTGCCAGCAGCATACAGGGAAGCAATCAGCCCCAGCATTTT.

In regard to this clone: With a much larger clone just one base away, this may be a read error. CDR3 region: CASRPPGIGANVLTF. Here the CDR3 DNA reads TGTGCCAGCAGGCCGCCAGGGATCGGGGCCAACGTCCTGACTTTC. The chain employs TRBV28 and TRBJ2-6; the D gene is possibly TRBD1 (5 bases). The CDR3 covers 15 residues. Germline CDR1 MDHEN, CDR2 SYDVKM. Trimming cost V 6 bases and J 4 bases, with 13 bases left between them.

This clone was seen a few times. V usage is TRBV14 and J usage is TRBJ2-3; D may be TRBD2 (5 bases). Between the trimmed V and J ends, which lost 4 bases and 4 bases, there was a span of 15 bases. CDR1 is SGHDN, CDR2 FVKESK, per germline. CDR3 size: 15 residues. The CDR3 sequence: CASSRPLGSADTQYF. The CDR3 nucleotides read TGTGCCAGCAGCCGGCCCTTGGGGAGCGCAGATACGCAGTATTTT.